This entry concerns a single T cell receptor (beta chain). Its antigen is unidentified. This sample is part of a study of cytomegalovirus exposure and HLA in healthy donors. Study-wide findings and caveats: Most TCR sequences proved rare, with some public TCRs found in many donors. The study listed roughly 160 cytomegalovirus-associated TCR beta chains.

The CDR3 loop spans 18 amino acids. Per germline, CDR1 GTSNPN and CDR2 SVGIG (reference sequence). After removal of 0 bases from V and 1 base from J, the junction contained 9 bases not matched to a gene. The assay was immunoSEQ multiplex PCR, and TCRdb's table has in-frame clones only and misses some. The sample records around 54,000 clones, approximately 89% being singletons. The chain has TRBV30 and TRBJ2-2; 9 nucleotides agree with TRBD2. The sequencing sample was made of PBMCs. This receptor was obtained from a woman aged 18-30 years in good health and CMV-seropositive. The CDR3 DNA is TGTGCCTGGAGTGTACTGGCGGGGGGGCGGGTGAACACCGGGGAGCTGTTTTTT. This codes for CAWSVLAGGRVNTGELFF.